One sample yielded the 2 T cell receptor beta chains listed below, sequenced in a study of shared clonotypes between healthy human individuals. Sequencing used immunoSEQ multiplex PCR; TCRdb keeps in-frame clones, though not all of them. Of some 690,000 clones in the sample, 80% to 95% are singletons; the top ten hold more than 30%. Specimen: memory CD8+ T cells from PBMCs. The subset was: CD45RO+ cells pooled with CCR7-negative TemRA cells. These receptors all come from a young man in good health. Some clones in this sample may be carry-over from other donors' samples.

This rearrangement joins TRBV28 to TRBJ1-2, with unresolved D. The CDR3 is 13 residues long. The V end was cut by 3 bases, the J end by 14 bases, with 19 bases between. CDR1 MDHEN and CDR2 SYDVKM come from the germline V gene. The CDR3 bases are TGTGCCAGCAGTTTCCTAGGGCAAAAGGTCTGGACCTTC. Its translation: CASSFLGQKVWTF.

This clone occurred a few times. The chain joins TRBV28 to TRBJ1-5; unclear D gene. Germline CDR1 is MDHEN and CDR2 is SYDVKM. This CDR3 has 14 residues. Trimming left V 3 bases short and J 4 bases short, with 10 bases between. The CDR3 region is CASSLFGINQPQHF. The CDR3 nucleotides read TGTGCCAGCAGTTTGTTCGGAATTAATCAGCCCCAGCATTTT. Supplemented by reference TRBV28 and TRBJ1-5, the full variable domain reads DVKVTQSSRYLVKRTGEKVFLECVQDMDHENMFWYRQDPGLGLRLIYFSYDVKMKEKGDIPEGYSVSREKKERFSLILESASTNQTSMYLCASSLFGINQPQHFGDGTRLSIL.